Presented here are 7 T cell receptor beta chains from one specimen sequenced in a study of T cells after yellow fever vaccination (dated by TCRdb to between 2019 and 2020). Sample treatment or condition, as interpreted from the label and publication: live attenuated yellow fever vaccine strain. The receptor library was made with 5' RACE. These reads were obtained on an Illumina HiSeq 2500. TCRdb passed the public sequencing reads through fastp at Q25 and MiXCR, retaining productive beta sequences. Identical CDR3 protein sequences are pooled into one entry, listed with their most common genes and DNA. For this sample there are 550,000 to 750,000 distinct CDR3 sequences; 13% appear just once. Around 15% of the sample is in the top ten clones. The sample consisted of PBMCs, taken on the day of the yellow fever booster vaccination. These receptors were taken from a man younger than 45 who received the YFV17D yellow fever vaccine.

J is TRBJ1-1 and V is TRBV5-4, with 10 bases lining up with TRBD1. The germline V gene encodes CDR1 SGHNT and CDR2 YYREEE (reference sequence). V dropped 0 bases and J dropped 11; count of bases not matched to a gene: 10. The length of the CDR3 is 15 residues. In DNA, the CDR3 is TGTGCCAGCAGCTTGGGGGGGACAGGGGCCTTTGGGGCTTTCTTT. This translates into CASSLGGTGAFGAFF.

The chain has TRBV7-8 and TRBJ2-7, with 8 bases fitting TRBD1. The V gene's germline CDR1 is SGHVS and CDR2 FQNEAQ. This CDR3 contains 17 residues. V trimming: 1 base; J trimming: 3 bases; junction bases outside the gene matches: 11. The CDR3 loop reads CASSLGQSPGGFYEQYF. Written as DNA, the CDR3 is TGTGCCAGCAGCTTAGGTCAGTCGCCAGGGGGCTTCTACGAGCAGTACTTC.

This clonotype appeared a few times. This chain connects TRBV5-5 to TRBJ2-1; D gene unclear. V was shortened by 3 bases and J by 8 bases, with 18 bases between the two germline ends. Germline V CDR1 and CDR2: SGHKS, YYEKEE (reference sequence). This CDR3 spans 15 amino acids. CDR3 loop: CASSSSERLSHEQFF. In nucleotides, the CDR3 is TGTGCCAGCAGCTCTAGTGAGAGACTGAGCCATGAGCAGTTCTTC.

This clonotype has more than one count but fewer than ten. The chain has TRBV6-1 and TRBJ2-4; D gene ambiguous. V was shortened by 2 bases and J by 0 bases, with 14 bases between the two germline ends. The CDR3 spans 17 residues. From germline, CDR1 is MNHNS and CDR2 SASEGT. Written as DNA, the CDR3 is TGTGCCAGCAGTGAAAGCCCCACGGTTATAGCCAAAAACATTCAGTACTTC. Its protein product is CASSESPTVIAKNIQYF.

This clonotype showed up many times. This CDR3 reads CASSPSLAGDEQYF. DNA of the CDR3: TGTGCCAGCTCTCCGTCCCTTGCGGGAGACGAGCAGTACTTC. The chain combines TRBV18 with TRBJ2-7, with TRBD2 matching over 7 bases. J gave up 5 bases and V 6 bases, and 10 bases lay outside the gene matches. The CDR3 has 14 amino acids. The V gene's germline CDR1 is KGHSH and CDR2 LQKENI.

The chain employs TRBV4-3 and TRBJ2-6; D unclear. From germline, CDR1 is LGHNA and CDR2 YSLEER. The CDR3 extends over 18 amino acids. Trimming stripped 1 base from V and 0 bases from J, with 13 bases between. CDR3 DNA sequence: TGCGCCAGCAGCCAAGCGTCCCGGAGACACTCTGGGGCCAACGTCCTGACTTTC. Translating it yields CASSQASRRHSGANVLTF.

This clonotype was seen only a few times. The rearrangement joins TRBV5-1 to TRBJ2-5; TRBD1 is a possible D gene (5 bases). V was clipped by 4 bases and J by 5 bases, with 9 bases between them. Germline CDR1 SGHRS, CDR2 YFSETQ. This CDR3 is 12 amino acids long. The CDR3 protein is CASSGAGETQYF. CDR3 coding DNA: TGCGCCAGCAGCGGGGCCGGTGAGACCCAGTACTTC.